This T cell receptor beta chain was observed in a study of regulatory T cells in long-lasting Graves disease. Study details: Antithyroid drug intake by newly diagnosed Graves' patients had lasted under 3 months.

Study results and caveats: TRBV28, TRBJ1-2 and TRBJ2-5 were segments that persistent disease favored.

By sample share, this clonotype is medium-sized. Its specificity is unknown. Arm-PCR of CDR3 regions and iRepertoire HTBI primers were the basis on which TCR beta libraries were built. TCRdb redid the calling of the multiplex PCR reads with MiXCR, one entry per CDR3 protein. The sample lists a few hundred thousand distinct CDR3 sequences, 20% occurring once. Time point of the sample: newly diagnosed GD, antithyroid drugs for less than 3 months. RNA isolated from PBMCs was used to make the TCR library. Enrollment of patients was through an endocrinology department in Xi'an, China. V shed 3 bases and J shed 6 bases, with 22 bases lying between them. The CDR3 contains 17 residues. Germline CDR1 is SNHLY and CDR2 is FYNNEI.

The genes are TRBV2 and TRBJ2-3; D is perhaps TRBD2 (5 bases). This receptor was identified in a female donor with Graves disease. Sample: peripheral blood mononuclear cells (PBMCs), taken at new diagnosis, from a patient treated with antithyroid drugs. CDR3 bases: TGTGCCAGCAGTGACAGCAAGGGAGTTTGGGGAGAGGATACGCAGTATTTT. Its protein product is CASSDSKGVWGEDTQYF.